This TCR beta chain was identified during a study of blood T cell repertoires in COVID-19. Looking at the study overall: From T cells, B-cell-depleted T cells, or PBMCs came the material, which was cDNA or gDNA.

CDR3 length equals 14 residues. Trimming removed 9 bases from V and 6 bases from J, with 18 bases in between. Germline assignment: CDR1 ENHRY and CDR2 SYGVKD. Allocation to cohorts depended on clinical history reported by the participants. Original data processing: Estimation of nucleated cell counts relied on the amplification of reference gene primers. Measured with immunoSEQ multiplex PCR; TCRdb has only the in-frame clones, and not every one. That table furnishes V, J and clone size, whereas the DNA furnished D and trimming. The data show some 290,000 clones, around nine tenths seen once. The chain has TRBV10-3 and TRBJ1-3; D unresolved. The receptor was derived from a woman younger than 45 who had been exposed to COVID-19. The sample taken for sequencing was PBMCs or T cells enriched from blood (not recorded which). In DNA form, the CDR3 reads TGTGCCATTTCGTCAGGTGCTGGTAAAAACACCATATATTTT. This encodes CAISSGAGKNTIYF.